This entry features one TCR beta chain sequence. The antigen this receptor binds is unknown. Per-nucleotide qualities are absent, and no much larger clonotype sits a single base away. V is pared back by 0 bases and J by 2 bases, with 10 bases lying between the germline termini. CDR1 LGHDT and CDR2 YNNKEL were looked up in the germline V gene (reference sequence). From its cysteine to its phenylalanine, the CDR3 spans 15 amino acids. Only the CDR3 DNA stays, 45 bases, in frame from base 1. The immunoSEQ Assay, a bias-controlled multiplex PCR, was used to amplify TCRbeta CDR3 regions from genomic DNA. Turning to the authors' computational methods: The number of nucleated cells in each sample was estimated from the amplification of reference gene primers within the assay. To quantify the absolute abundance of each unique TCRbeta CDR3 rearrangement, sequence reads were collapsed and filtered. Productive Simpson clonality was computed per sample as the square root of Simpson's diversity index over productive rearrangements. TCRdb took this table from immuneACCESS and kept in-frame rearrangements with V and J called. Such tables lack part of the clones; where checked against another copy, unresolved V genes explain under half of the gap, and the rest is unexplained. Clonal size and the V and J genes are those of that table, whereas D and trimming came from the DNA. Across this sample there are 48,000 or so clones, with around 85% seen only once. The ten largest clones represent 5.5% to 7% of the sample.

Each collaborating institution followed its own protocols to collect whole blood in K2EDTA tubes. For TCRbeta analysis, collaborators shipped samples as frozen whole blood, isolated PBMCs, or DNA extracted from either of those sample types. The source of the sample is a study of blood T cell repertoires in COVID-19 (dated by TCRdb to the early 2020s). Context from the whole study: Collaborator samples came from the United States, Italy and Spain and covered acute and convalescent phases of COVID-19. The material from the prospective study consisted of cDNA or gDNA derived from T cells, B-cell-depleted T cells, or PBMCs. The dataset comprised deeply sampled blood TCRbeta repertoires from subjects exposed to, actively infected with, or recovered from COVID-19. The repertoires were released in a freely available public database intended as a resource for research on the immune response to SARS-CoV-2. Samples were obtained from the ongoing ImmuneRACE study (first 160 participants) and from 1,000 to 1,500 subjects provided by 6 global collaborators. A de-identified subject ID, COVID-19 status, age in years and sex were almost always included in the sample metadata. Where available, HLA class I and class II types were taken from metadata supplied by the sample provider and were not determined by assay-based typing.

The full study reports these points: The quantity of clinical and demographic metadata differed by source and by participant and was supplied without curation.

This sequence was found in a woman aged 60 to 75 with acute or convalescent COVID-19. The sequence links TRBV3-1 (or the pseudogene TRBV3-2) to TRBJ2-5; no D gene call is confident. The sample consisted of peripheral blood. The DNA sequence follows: TGTGCCAGCAGCCAAGAACCGACGGGTCAAGAGACCCAGTACTTC. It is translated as CASSQEPTGQETQYF.